This T cell receptor beta chain was captured in a study of blood T cell repertoires in COVID-19. Study information: Samples taken during acute and convalescent COVID-19 were collected in the United States, Italy and Spain. The cDNA or gDNA used as material had been derived from T cells, B-cell-depleted T cells, or PBMCs.

CDR3 length: 13 amino acids. Germline CDR1 is MNHEY and CDR2 is SVGEGT. Trimming at V came to 5 bases and at J to 5 bases, leaving 5 bases not matched to a gene. Authors' methods: Reference gene primer amplification in the assay estimated nucleated cell counts. Sequencing was performed with immunoSEQ multiplex PCR; in TCRdb, only in-frame clones are kept and a portion is missing. That table supplies the V and J calls and clone size; D and trimming were determined from the DNA. Of fewer than 80,000 clones listed, about nine tenths are singletons. The receptor was isolated from a young man with acute or convalescent COVID-19. V and J are TRBV6-2 or TRBV6-3 and TRBJ1-1; 7 bases agree with TRBD1. The sample comprised peripheral blood. DNA of the CDR3: TGTGCCAGCAGTCTACAGGGGAGGACTGAAGCTTTCTTT. Its translation is CASSLQGRTEAFF.